One and the same sample provided the 8 T cell receptor beta chains below, sequenced in a study of CD8+ T cells in alopecia areata. Once RNA had been extracted, it was reverse transcribed into cDNA to act as the sequencing template. Clones were read by immunoSEQ multiplex PCR, and TCRdb kept only the in-frame ones, dropping some. The table shows over 95,000 clones, with about 40% occurring only once. Sequencing input: CD4+ T cells sorted from blood. Every receptor here comes from a human donor with alopecia areata.

Many counts were recorded for this clone. The chain employs TRBV6-5 and TRBJ1-1, with D possibly being TRBD1 (6 bases). CDR3 size: 13 residues. CDR1 and CDR2 (germline): MNHEY, SVGAGI. Trimming pared 6 bases from V and 3 bases from J, leaving 11 bases between. In nucleotides, the CDR3 is TGTGCCAGCAGACAGGGTCCTCACACTGAAGCTTTCTTT. The encoded protein is CASRQGPHTEAFF.

The chain joins TRBV9 to TRBJ2-5, with D possibly matching TRBD2 (5 bases). This CDR3 is 16 amino acids long. The germline gives CDR1 SGDLS, CDR2 YYNGEE. The ends were cut back, 3 bases at V and 2 bases at J, with 17 bases in the middle. CDR3 sequence: CASSGSTEETQETQYF. The CDR3 DNA sequence: TGTGCCAGCAGCGGCTCCACGGAGGAAACTCAAGAGACCCAGTACTTC.

This clone has more than one count but fewer than ten. The junction departs from germline at one end; a sequencing error may be responsible. Other DNA sequences in this specimen translate into the identical CDR3. This rearrangement joins TRBV29-1 to TRBJ2-1; 7 bases are shared with TRBD2. This CDR3 has 15 amino acids. Germline CDR1 is SQVTM and CDR2 is ANQGSEA. The CDR3 is CSVEGGGSSYNEQFF. CDR3 nucleotide sequence: TGCAGCGTCGAAGGTGGCGGGAGTTCCTACAATGAGCAGTTCTTC.

The V call is TRBV5-1, the J call TRBJ2-1; D is unclear. The CDR3 is 12 amino acids. Germline V gene data show CDR1 as SGHRS and CDR2 as YFSETQ. The V end was cut by 4 bases, the J end by 6 bases, with 8 bases between. CDR3 residues: CASSQESNEQFF. CDR3 DNA: TGCGCCAGCAGCCAAGAAAGCAATGAGCAGTTCTTC.

This chain links TRBV5-1 with TRBJ2-7, with 7 bases aligning to TRBD1. Per the germline V gene, CDR1 is SGHRS and CDR2 is YFSETQ. With 3 bases clipped from V and 0 bases from J, the junction kept 6 bases outside the gene matches. The CDR3 is made up of 15 amino acids. The CDR3 nucleotides read TGCGCCAGCAGCTCCGGACAGGCTGGCTCCTACGAGCAGTACTTC. This encodes CASSSGQAGSYEQYF.

V and J are TRBV30 and TRBJ2-3, with 10 bases fitting TRBD1. The V segment lost 3 bases and the J segment 0 bases; nucleotides outside the gene matches: 6. The CDR3 loop spans 16 amino acids. Germline V CDR1 and CDR2: GTSNPN, SVGIG (reference sequence). In DNA, the CDR3 is TGTGCCTGGAGAATGACAGGGGGCTTTAGCACAGATACGCAGTATTTT. Translating gives CAWRMTGGFSTDTQYF. The whole variable domain, filled in from reference TRBV30 and TRBJ2-3, reads SQTIHQWPATLVQPVGSPLSLECTVEGTSNPNLYWYRQAAGRGLQLLFYSVGIGQISSEVPQNLSASRPQDRQFILSSKKLLLSDSGFYLCAWRMTGGFSTDTQYFGPGTRLTVL.

This rearrangement joins TRBV4-3 to TRBJ2-7; the match to TRBD1 covers 9 bases. This CDR3 has 16 amino acids. The V gene's germline CDR1 is LGHNA and CDR2 YSLEER. J gave up 6 bases and V 3 bases, and 12 bases lay outside the gene matches. The CDR3 nucleotides are TGCGCCAGCAGCCACCCAGAACTTGGACAGGGGAGCGAGCAGTACTTC. Translated: CASSHPELGQGSEQYF.

This chain links TRBV30 with TRBJ2-7; D is possibly TRBD1 (6 bases). CDR1 and CDR2 (germline): GTSNPN, SVGIG (reference sequence). V was trimmed by 1 base and J by 7 bases, leaving 11 bases between them. The CDR3 consists of 12 residues. For the CDR3, the DNA is TGTGCCTGGAGTGCACAGGGTCGGGAGCAGTACTTC. This codes for CAWSAQGREQYF.